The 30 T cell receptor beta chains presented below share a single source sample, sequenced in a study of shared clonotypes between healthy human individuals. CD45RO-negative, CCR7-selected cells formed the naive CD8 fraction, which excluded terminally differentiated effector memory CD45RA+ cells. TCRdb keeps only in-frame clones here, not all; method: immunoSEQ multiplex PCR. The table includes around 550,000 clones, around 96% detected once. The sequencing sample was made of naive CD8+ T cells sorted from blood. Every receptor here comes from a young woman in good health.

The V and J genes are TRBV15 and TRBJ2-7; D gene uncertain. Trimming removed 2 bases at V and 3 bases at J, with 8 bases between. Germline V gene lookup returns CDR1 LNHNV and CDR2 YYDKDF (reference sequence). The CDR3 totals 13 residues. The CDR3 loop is CATSRTLDYEQYF. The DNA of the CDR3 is TGTGCCACCAGCAGAACCCTAGACTACGAGCAGTACTTC.

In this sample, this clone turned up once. The CDR3 spells CASSLAGQGRTEAFF. In DNA form, the CDR3 reads TGTGCCAGCAGCTTAGCGGGACAGGGTCGGACTGAAGCTTTCTTT. This sequence joins TRBV7-8 and TRBJ1-1, with 9 positions matching TRBD1. The CDR3 totals 15 residues. Germline loops: CDR1 SGHVS, CDR2 FQNEAQ. V lost 0 bases to trimming and J lost 5 bases; unmatched junction nucleotides: 4. Full variable domain (missing parts from reference TRBV7-8 and TRBJ1-1): GAGVSQSPRYKVAKRGQDVALRCDPISGHVSLFWYQQALGQGPEFLTYFQNEAQLDKSGLPSDRFFAERPEGSVSTLKIQRTQQEDSAVYLCASSLAGQGRTEAFFGQGTRLTVV.

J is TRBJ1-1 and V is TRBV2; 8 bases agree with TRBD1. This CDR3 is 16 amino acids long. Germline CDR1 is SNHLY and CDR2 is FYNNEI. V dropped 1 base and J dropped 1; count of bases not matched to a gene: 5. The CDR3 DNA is TGTGCCAGCAGTGAAGTCGACAGGGGACCGAACACTGAAGCTTTCTTT. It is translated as CASSEVDRGPNTEAFF.

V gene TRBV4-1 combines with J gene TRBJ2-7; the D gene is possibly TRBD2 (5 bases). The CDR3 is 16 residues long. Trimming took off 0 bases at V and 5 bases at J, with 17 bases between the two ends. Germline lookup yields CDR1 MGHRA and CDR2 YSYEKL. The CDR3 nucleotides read TGCGCCAGCAGCCAAGAGGTACCCGGGGTCGACCACGAGCAGTACTTC. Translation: CASSQEVPGVDHEQYF.

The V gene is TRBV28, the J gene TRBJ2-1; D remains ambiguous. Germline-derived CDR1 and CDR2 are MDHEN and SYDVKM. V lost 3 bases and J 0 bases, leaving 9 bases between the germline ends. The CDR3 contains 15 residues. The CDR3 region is CASSFSPPSYNEQFF. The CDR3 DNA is TGTGCCAGCAGTTTTTCTCCGCCCTCCTACAATGAGCAGTTCTTC.

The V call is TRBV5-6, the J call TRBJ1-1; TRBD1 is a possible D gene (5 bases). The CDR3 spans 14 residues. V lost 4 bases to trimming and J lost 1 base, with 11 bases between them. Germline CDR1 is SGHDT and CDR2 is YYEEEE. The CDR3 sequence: CASSGWGKNTEAFF. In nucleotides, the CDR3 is TGTGCCAGCAGCGGATGGGGGAAGAACACTGAAGCTTTCTTT. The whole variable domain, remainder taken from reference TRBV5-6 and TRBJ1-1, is DAGVTQSPTHLIKTRGQQVTLRCSPKSGHDTVSWYQQALGQGPQFIFQYYEEEERQRGNFPDRFSGHQFPNYSSELNVNALLLGDSALYLCASSGWGKNTEAFFGQGTRLTVV.

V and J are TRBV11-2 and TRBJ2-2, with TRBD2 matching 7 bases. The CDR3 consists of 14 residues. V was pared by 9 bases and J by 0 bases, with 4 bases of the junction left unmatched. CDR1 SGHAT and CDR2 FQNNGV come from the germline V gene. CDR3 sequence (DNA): TGTGCCAGTCGGAGCGGGACGAACACCGGGGAGCTGTTTTTT. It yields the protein CASRSGTNTGELFF.

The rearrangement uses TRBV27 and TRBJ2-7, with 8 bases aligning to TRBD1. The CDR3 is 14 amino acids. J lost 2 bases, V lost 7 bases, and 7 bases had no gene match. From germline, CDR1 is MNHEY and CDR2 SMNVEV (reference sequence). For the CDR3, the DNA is TGTGCCAGCAAGGCGGGGACAGGAACCTACGAGCAGTACTTC. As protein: CASKAGTGTYEQYF.

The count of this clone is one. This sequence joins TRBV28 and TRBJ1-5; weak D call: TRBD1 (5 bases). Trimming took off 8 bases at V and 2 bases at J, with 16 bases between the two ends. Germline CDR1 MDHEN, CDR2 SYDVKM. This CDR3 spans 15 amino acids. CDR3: CASGDRRRGNQPQHF. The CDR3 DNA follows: TGTGCCAGCGGAGACAGAAGAAGAGGCAATCAGCCCCAGCATTTT.

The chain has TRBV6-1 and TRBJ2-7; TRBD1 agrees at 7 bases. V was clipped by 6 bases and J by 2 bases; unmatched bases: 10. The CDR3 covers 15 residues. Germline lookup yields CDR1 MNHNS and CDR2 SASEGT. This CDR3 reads CASRRQGFTTYEQYF. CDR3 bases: TGTGCCAGCAGAAGACAGGGCTTTACGACCTACGAGCAGTACTTC.

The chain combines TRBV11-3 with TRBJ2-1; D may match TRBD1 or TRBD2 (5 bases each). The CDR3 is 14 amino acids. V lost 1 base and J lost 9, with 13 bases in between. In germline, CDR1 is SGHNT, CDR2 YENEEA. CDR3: CASSLVGLGVEQFF. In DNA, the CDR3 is TGTGCCAGCAGCTTAGTTGGGTTGGGGGTTGAGCAGTTCTTC.

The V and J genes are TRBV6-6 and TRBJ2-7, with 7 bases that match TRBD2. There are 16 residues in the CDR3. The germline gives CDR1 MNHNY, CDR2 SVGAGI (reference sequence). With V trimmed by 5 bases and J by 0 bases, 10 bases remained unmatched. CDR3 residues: CASSPRLGGSSYEQYF. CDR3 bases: TGTGCCAGCAGTCCACGACTAGGCGGGAGCTCCTACGAGCAGTACTTC.

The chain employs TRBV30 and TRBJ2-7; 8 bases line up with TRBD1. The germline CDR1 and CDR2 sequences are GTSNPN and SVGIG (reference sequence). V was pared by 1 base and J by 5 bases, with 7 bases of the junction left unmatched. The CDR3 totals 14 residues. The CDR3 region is CAWSARQGKHEQYF. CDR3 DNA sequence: TGTGCCTGGAGTGCCCGACAGGGGAAGCACGAGCAGTACTTC.

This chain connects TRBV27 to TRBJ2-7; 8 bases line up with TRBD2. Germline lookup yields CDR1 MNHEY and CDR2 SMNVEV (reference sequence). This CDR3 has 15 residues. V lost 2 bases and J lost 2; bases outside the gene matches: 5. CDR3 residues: CASSLTSGQTYEQYF. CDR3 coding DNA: TGTGCCAGCAGTTTAACTAGCGGCCAGACCTACGAGCAGTACTTC.

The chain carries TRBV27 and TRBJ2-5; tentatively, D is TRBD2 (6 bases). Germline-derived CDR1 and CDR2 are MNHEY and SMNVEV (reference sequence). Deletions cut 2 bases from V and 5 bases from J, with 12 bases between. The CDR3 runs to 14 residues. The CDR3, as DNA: TGTGCCAGCAGTTTAGCCACGGGGGTGGAGACCCAGTACTTC. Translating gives CASSLATGVETQYF.

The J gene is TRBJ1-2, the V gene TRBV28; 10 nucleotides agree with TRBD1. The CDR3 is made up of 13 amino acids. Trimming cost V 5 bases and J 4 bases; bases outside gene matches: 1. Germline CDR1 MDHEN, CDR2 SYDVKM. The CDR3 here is CASSRQGAYGYTF. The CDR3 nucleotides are TGTGCCAGCAGTCGACAGGGGGCCTATGGCTACACCTTC.

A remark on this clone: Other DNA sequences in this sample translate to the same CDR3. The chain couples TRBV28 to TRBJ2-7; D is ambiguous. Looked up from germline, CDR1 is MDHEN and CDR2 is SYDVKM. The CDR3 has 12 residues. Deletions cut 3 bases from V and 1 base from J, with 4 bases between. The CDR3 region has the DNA TGTGCCAGCAGTTTGATATCCTACGAGCAGTACTTC. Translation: CASSLISYEQYF.

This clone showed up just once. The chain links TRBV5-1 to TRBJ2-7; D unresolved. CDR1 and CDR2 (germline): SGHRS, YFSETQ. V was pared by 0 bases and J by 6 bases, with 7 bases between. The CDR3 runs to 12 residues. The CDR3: CASSLVGAEQYF. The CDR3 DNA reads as TGCGCCAGCAGCTTGGTGGGCGCCGAGCAGTACTTC.

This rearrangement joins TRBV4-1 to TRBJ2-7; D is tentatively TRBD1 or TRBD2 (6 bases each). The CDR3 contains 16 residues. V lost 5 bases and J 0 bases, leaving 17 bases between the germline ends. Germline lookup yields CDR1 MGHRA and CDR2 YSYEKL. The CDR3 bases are TGCGCCAGCAGCACGTCACCTCGGGGGCACTCCTACGAGCAGTACTTC. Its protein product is CASSTSPRGHSYEQYF.

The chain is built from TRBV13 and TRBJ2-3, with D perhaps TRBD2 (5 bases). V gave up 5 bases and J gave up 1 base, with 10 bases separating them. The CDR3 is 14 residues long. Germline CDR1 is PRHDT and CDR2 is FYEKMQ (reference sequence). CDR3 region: CASSTTAGTDTQYF. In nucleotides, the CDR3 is TGTGCCAGCAGCACTACAGCGGGCACAGATACGCAGTATTTT.

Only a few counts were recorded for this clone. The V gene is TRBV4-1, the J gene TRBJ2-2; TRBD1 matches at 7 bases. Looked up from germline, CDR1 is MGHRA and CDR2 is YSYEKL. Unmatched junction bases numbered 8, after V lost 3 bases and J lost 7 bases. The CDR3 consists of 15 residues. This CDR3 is CASSQGTASVGELFF. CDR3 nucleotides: TGCGCCAGCAGCCAGGGGACAGCTTCTGTCGGGGAGCTGTTTTTT.

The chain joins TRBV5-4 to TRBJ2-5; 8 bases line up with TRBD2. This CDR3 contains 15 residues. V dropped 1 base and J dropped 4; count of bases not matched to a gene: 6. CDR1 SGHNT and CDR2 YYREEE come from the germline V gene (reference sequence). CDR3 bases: TGTGCCAGCAGCTTGCAGCGGGAGCTGGGAGAGACCCAGTACTTC. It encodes CASSLQRELGETQYF. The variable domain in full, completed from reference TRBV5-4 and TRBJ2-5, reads ETGVTQSPTHLIKTRGQQVTLRCSSQSGHNTVSWYQQALGQGPQFIFQYYREEENGRGNFPPRFSGLQFPNYSSELNVNALELDDSALYLCASSLQRELGETQYFGPGTRLLVL.

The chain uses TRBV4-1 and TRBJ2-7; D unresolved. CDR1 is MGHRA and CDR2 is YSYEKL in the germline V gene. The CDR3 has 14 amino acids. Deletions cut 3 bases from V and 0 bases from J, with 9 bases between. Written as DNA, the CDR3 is TGCGCCAGCAGCCAGGCTTTCAGCTCCTACGAGCAGTACTTC. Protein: CASSQAFSSYEQYF.

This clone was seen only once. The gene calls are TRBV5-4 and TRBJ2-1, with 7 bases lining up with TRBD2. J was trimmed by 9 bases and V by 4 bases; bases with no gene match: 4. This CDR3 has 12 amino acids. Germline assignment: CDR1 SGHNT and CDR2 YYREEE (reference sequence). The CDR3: CASSVGGSEQFF. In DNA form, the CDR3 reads TGTGCCAGCAGCGTTGGCGGGAGTGAGCAGTTCTTC.

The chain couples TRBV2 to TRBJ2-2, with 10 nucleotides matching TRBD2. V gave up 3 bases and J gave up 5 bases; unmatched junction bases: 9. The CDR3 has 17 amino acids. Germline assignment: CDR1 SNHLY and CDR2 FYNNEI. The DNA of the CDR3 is TGTGCCAGCAGTGAGTGGCTAGCGGGAGTCCGGACCGGGGAGCTGTTTTTT. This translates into CASSEWLAGVRTGELFF. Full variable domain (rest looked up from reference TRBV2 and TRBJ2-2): EPEVTQTPSHQVTQMGQEVILRCVPISNHLYFYWYRQILGQKVEFLVSFYNNEISEKSEIFDDQFSVERPDGSNFTLKIRSTKLEDSAMYFCASSEWLAGVRTGELFFGEGSRLTVL.

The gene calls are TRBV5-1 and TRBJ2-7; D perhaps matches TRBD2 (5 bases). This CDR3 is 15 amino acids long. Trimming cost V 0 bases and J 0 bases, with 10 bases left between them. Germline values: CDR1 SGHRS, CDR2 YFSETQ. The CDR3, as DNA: TGCGCCAGCAGCTTGGGGTTTCGGGACTCCTACGAGCAGTACTTC. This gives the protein CASSLGFRDSYEQYF.

The CDR3 nucleotides are TGTGCCAGCAGTATGCCGGGGGGCGCAGATGGCTACACCTTC. Translating it yields CASSMPGGADGYTF. J is TRBJ1-2 and V is TRBV28; perhaps TRBD1 as D (6 bases). Germline V gene lookup returns CDR1 MDHEN and CDR2 SYDVKM. This CDR3 comprises 14 residues. V was clipped by 5 bases and J by 6 bases, with 16 bases between them.

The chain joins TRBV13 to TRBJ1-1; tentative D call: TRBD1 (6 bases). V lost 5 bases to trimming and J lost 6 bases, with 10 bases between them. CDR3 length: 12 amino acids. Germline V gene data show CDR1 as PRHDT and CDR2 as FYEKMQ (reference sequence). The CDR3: CASSPRTAEAFF. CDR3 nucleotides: TGTGCCAGCAGCCCAAGGACAGCTGAAGCTTTCTTT.

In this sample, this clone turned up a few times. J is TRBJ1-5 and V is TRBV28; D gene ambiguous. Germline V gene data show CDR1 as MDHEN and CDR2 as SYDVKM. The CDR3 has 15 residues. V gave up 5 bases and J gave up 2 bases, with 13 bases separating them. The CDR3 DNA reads TGTGCCAGCAGTCCCTCGAGGGTAGGCAATCAGCCCCAGCATTTT. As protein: CASSPSRVGNQPQHF.

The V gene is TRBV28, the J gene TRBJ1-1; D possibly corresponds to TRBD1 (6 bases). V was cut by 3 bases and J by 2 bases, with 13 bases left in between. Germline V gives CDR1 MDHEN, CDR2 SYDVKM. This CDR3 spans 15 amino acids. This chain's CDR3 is CASSFVGATNTEAFF. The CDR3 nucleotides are TGTGCCAGCAGTTTTGTGGGGGCTACAAACACTGAAGCTTTCTTT.